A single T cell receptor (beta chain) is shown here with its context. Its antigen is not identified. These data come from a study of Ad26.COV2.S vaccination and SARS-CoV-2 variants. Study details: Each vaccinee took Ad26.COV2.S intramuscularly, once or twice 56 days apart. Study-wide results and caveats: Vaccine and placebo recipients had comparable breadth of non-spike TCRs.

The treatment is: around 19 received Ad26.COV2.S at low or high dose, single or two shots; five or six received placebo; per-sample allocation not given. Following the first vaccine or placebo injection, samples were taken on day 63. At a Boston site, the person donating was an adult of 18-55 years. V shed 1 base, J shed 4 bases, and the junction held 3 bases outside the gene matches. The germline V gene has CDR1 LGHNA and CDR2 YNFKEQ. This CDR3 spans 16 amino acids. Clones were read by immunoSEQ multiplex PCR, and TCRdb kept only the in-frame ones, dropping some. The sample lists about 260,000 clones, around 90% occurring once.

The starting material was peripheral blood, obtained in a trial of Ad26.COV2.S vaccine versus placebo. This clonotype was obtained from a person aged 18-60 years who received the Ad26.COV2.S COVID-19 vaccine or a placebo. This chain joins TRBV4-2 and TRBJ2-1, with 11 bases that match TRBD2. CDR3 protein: CASSQASGGPYNEQFF. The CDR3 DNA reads TGTGCCAGCAGCCAAGCTAGCGGGGGGCCGTACAATGAGCAGTTCTTC.